Reported below is one TCR beta chain. This specimen belongs to a study of blood T cell repertoires in COVID-19. The wider study: The United States, Italy and Spain supplied acute and convalescent COVID-19 samples. The analysed material was cDNA or gDNA that came from T cells, B-cell-depleted T cells, or PBMCs.

Methods used by the authors: Amplification of reference gene primers provided the estimated nucleated cell counts. Measured with immunoSEQ multiplex PCR; TCRdb has only the in-frame clones, and not every one. The D gene and trimming were derived from the DNA, and the V and J assignments and clone size from that table. The top ten hold 9% to 15% of the sample, which has about 76,000 clones, approximately 86% seen once. Germline V gene sequence: CDR1 KGHSY, CDR2 FQNENV. This CDR3 comprises 15 residues. The V end was cut by 2 bases, the J end by 2 bases, with 11 bases between. Sequenced sample: peripheral blood. The V call is TRBV16, the J call TRBJ2-3; D gene unclear. This clonotype was obtained from a human donor in a cohort sampled during active COVID-19. CDR3 protein: CASSQRYSSTDTQYF. CDR3 bases: TGTGCCAGCAGCCAACGGTACAGCTCCACAGATACGCAGTATTTT.